These T cell receptor beta chains were read from a single sample in a study of blood T cell repertoires in COVID-19. The method was immunoSEQ multiplex PCR; TCRdb's version includes in-frame clones alone and lacks a portion of them. The table lists about 150,000 clones, approximately 84% of them singletons. The sequenced sample was peripheral blood. These receptors were taken from a man aged 18 to 35 with active or convalescent COVID-19. The CDR3 runs from the conserved cysteine through the conserved F or W. The D gene is left open where the match is weak. Size tells how often a clone was seen (once, few, many) or the class of an expanded clone, and some rows leave it out.

abundance	d_gene	v_gene	j_gene	CDR3aa	CDR3nt
once	TRBD2	TRBV4-1	TRBJ2-1	CASSQVVAGLLYNEQFF	TGCGCCAGCAGCCAAGTGGTAGCGGGGCTGCTTTACAATGAGCAGTTCTTC
.	.	TRBV5-5	TRBJ2-7	CASRSQGLPSYEQYF	TGTGCCAGCCGGAGCCAGGGACTGCCATCCTACGAGCAGTACTTC
.	.	TRBV10-2	TRBJ2-4	CASSEELAKNIQYF	TGCGCCAGCAGTGAAGAGCTAGCCAAAAACATTCAGTACTTC
.	.	TRBV19	TRBJ1-1	CASSISGSLSLDTEAFF	TGTGCCAGTAGTATTTCAGGGTCCCTGAGTTTGGACACTGAAGCTTTCTTT
.	.	TRBV6-5	TRBJ1-4	CASSWTRRATNEKLFF	TGTGCCAGCAGTTGGACTCGACGAGCAACTAATGAAAAACTGTTTTTT
.	TRBD1	TRBV19	TRBJ1-1	CASRVMDRDLQAFF	TGTGCCAGTAGAGTAATGGACAGGGACCTCCAAGCTTTCTTT
.	.	TRBV2	TRBJ2-5	CASSILETQYF	TGTGCCAGCAGTATTCTAGAGACCCAGTACTTC
few	.	TRBV7-8	TRBJ2-7	CASSLTGTKEEQYF	TGTGCCAGCAGCTTAACCGGGACAAAGGAGGAGCAGTACTTC
.	.	TRBV27	TRBJ2-7	CASASRIYEQYF	TGTGCCAGCGCCTCCAGGATCTACGAGCAGTACTTC
.	.	TRBV19	TRBJ2-3	CASSEVAASTDTQYF	TGTGCCAGTAGTGAGGTAGCGGCAAGCACAGATACGCAGTATTTT
once	TRBD2	TRBV2	TRBJ2-7	CASSPSRGGLNEQYF	TGTGCCAGCAGTCCCTCTCGGGGGGGCTTGAACGAGCAGTACTTC
.	TRBD1	TRBV5-5	TRBJ2-1	CASSPRRGRGTYNEQFF	TGTGCCAGCAGCCCTCGCAGGGGGCGTGGGACCTACAATGAGCAGTTCTTC
.	.	TRBV3-1/TRBV3-2	TRBJ2-7	CASSLGGSSYEQYF	TGTGCCAGCAGCCTCGGGGGTAGCTCCTACGAGCAGTACTTC
once	.	TRBV3-1/TRBV3-2	TRBJ1-4	CASSQRRGVEAPDNEKLFF	TGTGCCAGCAGCCAAAGGCGGGGAGTAGAGGCCCCTGATAATGAAAAACTGTTTTTT
.	.	TRBV5-1	TRBJ1-2	CASSSQGDYGYTF	TGCGCCAGCAGCTCACAGGGAGACTATGGCTACACCTTC
.	TRBD1	TRBV5-1	TRBJ1-5	CASSLGAGGADQPQHF	TGCGCCAGCAGCTTAGGGGCAGGGGGTGCGGATCAGCCCCAGCATTTT
.	.	TRBV18	TRBJ1-1	CASSPPGEGRRTEAFF	TGTGCCAGCTCACCCCCTGGGGAGGGAAGGCGGACTGAAGCTTTCTTT
.	.	TRBV15	TRBJ1-3	CATSRDRSGNTIYF	TGTGCCACCAGCAGAGACAGAAGTGGAAACACCATATATTTT
.	.	TRBV7-6	TRBJ2-1	CASSLGPWTKGANEQFF	TGTGCCAGCAGCTTAGGTCCGTGGACTAAAGGGGCCAATGAGCAGTTCTTC
once	.	TRBV7-2	TRBJ2-7	CASSFLTRSYEQYF	TGTGCCAGCAGCTTCCTGACTAGATCCTACGAGCAGTACTTC
.	.	TRBV7-2	TRBJ2-7	CASSPKVLANVYEQYF	TGTGCCAGCAGCCCTAAGGTTCTAGCTAACGTCTACGAGCAGTACTTC
once	.	TRBV7-2	TRBJ2-7	CASSLESSGIYEQYF	TGTGCCAGCAGCTTAGAGTCCAGCGGAATCTACGAGCAGTACTTC
.	.	TRBV19	TRBJ1-1	CATRPRRDGDTEAFF	TGTGCCACCAGACCACGGAGGGATGGGGACACTGAAGCTTTCTTT
.	.	TRBV27	TRBJ2-5	CASSLLAGLSQETQYF	TGTGCCAGCAGTTTATTAGCTGGACTTTCTCAAGAGACCCAGTACTTC
.	TRBD1	TRBV15	TRBJ2-7	CATSRDNRGYEQYF	TGTGCCACCAGCAGAGACAACAGGGGCTATGAGCAGTACTTC
.	TRBD1	TRBV9	TRBJ2-1	CASSARDRLIDNEQFF	TGTGCCAGCAGCGCGCGGGACAGGCTTATCGACAATGAGCAGTTCTTC
.	TRBD1	TRBV6-2/TRBV6-3	TRBJ1-4	CASRPQGEGGNEKLFF	TGTGCCAGCAGGCCTCAGGGGGAAGGAGGTAATGAAAAACTGTTTTTT
.	TRBD1	TRBV5-1	TRBJ1-3	CASSFGTGGRSSGNTIYF	TGCGCCAGCAGCTTCGGGACAGGGGGTCGCTCCTCTGGAAACACCATATATTTT
.	.	TRBV29-1	TRBJ1-1	CSVEGGDTEAFF	TGCAGCGTCGAGGGGGGGGACACTGAAGCTTTCTTT
.	.	TRBV19	TRBJ1-3	CASSMAGLSSGNTIYF	TGTGCCAGTAGTATGGCAGGACTATCCTCTGGAAACACCATATATTTT
.	TRBD1	TRBV27	TRBJ1-6	CASSSRQGQGSPLHF	TGTGCCAGCAGTTCCCGACAGGGCCAGGGTTCACCCCTCCACTTT
.	.	TRBV7-9	TRBJ2-2	CASSSQWGGIGELFF	TGTGCCAGCAGCTCCCAATGGGGGGGCATCGGGGAGCTGTTTTTT
.	TRBD1	TRBV13	TRBJ2-1	CASSQNLRDRDYNEQFF	TGTGCCAGCAGTCAAAATCTCCGGGACAGGGACTACAATGAGCAGTTCTTC
.	.	TRBV6-6	TRBJ1-4	CATLGAWGEKLFF	TGTGCCACTCTAGGGGCGTGGGGTGAAAAACTGTTTTTT
.	TRBD1	TRBV9	TRBJ1-4	CASSETGSLTNEKLFF	TGTGCCAGCAGCGAGACAGGGTCTTTGACTAATGAAAAACTGTTTTTT
.	TRBD1	TRBV7-2	TRBJ1-5	CASSERQGNNQPQHF	TGTGCCAGCAGCGAACGACAGGGGAACAATCAGCCCCAGCATTTT
.	TRBD1	TRBV19	TRBJ1-2	CASSTHETGGAYGYTF	TGTGCCAGTAGTACCCACGAAACAGGGGGCGCTTATGGCTACACCTTC
.	.	TRBV6-5	TRBJ2-1	CASSLDREGFEQFF	TGTGCCAGCAGTTTGGACAGGGAGGGGTTTGAGCAGTTCTTC
.	.	TRBV10-2	TRBJ2-4	CASSESVALADIQYF	TGCGCCAGCAGTGAGTCAGTAGCTCTCGCGGACATTCAGTACTTC
once	.	TRBV4-3	TRBJ2-5	CASSPERGGQETQYF	TGCGCCAGCAGCCCAGAACGGGGTGGGCAAGAGACCCAGTACTTC
.	.	TRBV19	TRBJ1-1	CASSIGGAGTEAFF	TGTGCCAGTAGTATCGGGGGTGCAGGCACTGAAGCTTTCTTT
.	.	TRBV4-1	TRBJ1-5	CASSPIQGPSNQPQHF	TGCGCCAGCAGCCCCATACAGGGTCCGAGCAATCAGCCCCAGCATTTT
.	TRBD1	TRBV28	TRBJ1-5	CASSNTGANQPQHF	TGTGCCAGCAGCAATACAGGGGCTAATCAGCCCCAGCATTTT
.	TRBD1	TRBV19	TRBJ1-1	CASRQGLPSLTRAFF	TGTGCCAGCAGACAGGGCCTACCCTCCCTCACCAGGGCTTTCTTT
.	TRBD2	TRBV28	TRBJ2-7	CASRLGGGRPSYEQYF	TGTGCCAGCCGCCTGGGTGGCGGGAGACCCTCCTACGAGCAGTACTTC
.	TRBD1	TRBV7-9	TRBJ1-2	CASSPRQGATYGYTF	TGTGCCAGCAGCCCCAGACAGGGGGCGACCTATGGCTACACCTTC
.	TRBD1	TRBV19	TRBJ1-2	CASTRQGIDYGYTF	TGTGCCAGTACCCGACAGGGTATCGACTATGGCTACACCTTC
once	TRBD2	TRBV28	TRBJ2-7	CASGLAGAQYF	TGTGCCAGCGGGCTAGCGGGAGCCCAGTACTTC
.	.	TRBV11-2	TRBJ2-7	CASSLARLSYEQYF	TGTGCCAGCAGCTTAGCTAGGCTTTCCTACGAGCAGTACTTC
.	.	TRBV6-5	TRBJ1-6	CASVVSGTGNSPLHF	TGTGCCAGCGTTGTTAGTGGGACTGGAAATTCACCCCTCCACTTT
.	.	TRBV15	TRBJ1-1	CATSREGRENTEAFF	TGTGCCACCAGCAGAGAAGGGAGGGAGAACACTGAAGCTTTCTTT
.	.	TRBV29-1	TRBJ2-7	CSVVSPSETYEQYF	TGCAGCGTTGTTTCCCCTAGCGAGACCTACGAGCAGTACTTC
.	.	TRBV19	TRBJ1-1	CASSKPQGIGTEAFF	TGTGCCAGTAGTAAACCCCAGGGGATTGGCACTGAAGCTTTCTTT
once	.	TRBV19	TRBJ1-2	CASSKRRETSSLVYGYTF	TGTGCCAGTAGCAAGAGGCGAGAGACCTCATCCCTTGTTTATGGCTACACCTTC
.	TRBD2	TRBV6-5	TRBJ2-5	CASSYSDGRETQYF	TGTGCCAGCAGTTACTCGGACGGGAGGGAGACCCAGTACTTC
.	.	TRBV11-1	TRBJ2-7	CASSLDGLEQYF	TGTGCCAGCAGCTTAGACGGTCTTGAGCAGTACTTC
.	.	TRBV7-7	TRBJ1-5	CASSLTDRNQPQHF	TGTGCCAGCAGCCTCACGGACAGAAATCAGCCCCAGCATTTT
.	.	TRBV7-2	TRBJ2-7	CASAQRAISYEQYF	TGTGCCAGCGCTCAGCGGGCCATCTCCTACGAGCAGTACTTC
.	.	TRBV6-6	TRBJ2-2	CASNDGANTGELFF	TGTGCCAGCAATGACGGGGCGAACACCGGGGAGCTGTTTTTT
.	TRBD2	TRBV4-1	TRBJ2-1	CASSQRTSGNNEQFF	TGCGCCAGCAGCCAAAGGACTAGCGGAAACAATGAGCAGTTCTTC